Shown below are 21 T cell receptor beta chains from a single sample sequenced in a study of T cells expressing NK-cell markers. Using the 5' RACE reads, TCRdb records one entry per CDR3 protein without DNA. This table holds 500,000 to 700,000 distinct CDR3 sequences. The specimen sequenced was blood T cells: a sorted CD56 or NKG2C T cell subset, CD4+ or CD8+ T cells, or bulk PBMC T cells (not recorded which). All receptors come from a man younger than 35 in good health.

The chain is built from TRBV29-1 and TRBJ2-2; TCRdb's D call, TRBD1, is unchecked because there is no DNA. CDR1 and CDR2 from the germline V gene are SQVTM and ANQGSEA. The CDR3 runs to 15 residues. The CDR3 spells CSVELAHANTGELFF.

The chain employs TRBV5-1 and TRBJ2-1. CDR1 and CDR2 from the germline V gene are SGHRS and YFSETQ. CDR3 length: 16 amino acids. The CDR3 sequence is CASSAMGIKEVGEQFF.

The chain carries TRBV20-1 and TRBJ1-1; without DNA, the TCRdb call of TRBD1 cannot be checked. CDR1 is DFQATT and CDR2 is SNEGSKA in the germline V gene (reference sequence). CDR3 length equals 14 residues. Here the CDR3 reads CSARQGAADTEAFF.

The chain carries TRBV20-1 and TRBJ1-6; TCRdb's D call, TRBD1, is unchecked because there is no DNA. The CDR3 runs to 13 residues. Per the germline V gene, CDR1 is DFQATT and CDR2 is SNEGSKA (reference sequence). CDR3 residues: CSASMGGQSPLHF.

The J gene is TRBJ2-1, the V gene TRBV7-6; absent DNA, TCRdb's TRBD1 call cannot be checked. The CDR3 extends over 16 amino acids. CDR1 and CDR2 (germline): SGHVS, FNYEAQ. CDR3 sequence reads: CASSSKTGFVLGEQFF. Using reference TRBV7-6 and TRBJ2-1 for the parts outside the CDR3, the full variable domain is GAGVSQSPRYKVTKRGQDVALRCDPISGHVSLYWYRQALGQGPEFLTYFNYEAQQDKSGLPNDRFSAERPEGSISTLTIQRTEQRDSAMYRCASSSKTGFVLGEQFFGPGTRLTVL.

This chain joins TRBV6-5 and TRBJ2-1. Germline V gene data show CDR1 as MNHEY and CDR2 as SVGAGI. This CDR3 region has 13 residues. CDR3 region: CASSYSERREQFF.

V and J are TRBV9 and TRBJ2-3. The CDR3 covers 15 residues. CDR1 is SGDLS, CDR2 YYNGEE, per germline. The chain's CDR3 is CASSAGQSYTDTQYF.

The V gene is TRBV7-2, the J gene TRBJ1-2. The CDR3 has 14 amino acids. CDR1 SGHTA and CDR2 FQGNSA come from the germline V gene. CDR3 sequence reads: CASSLGVGDYGYTF.

The genes are TRBV12-3 or TRBV12-4 and TRBJ2-5; the D call of TRBD2 rests on TCRdb alone, since no DNA is present to check it. The CDR3 has 17 amino acids. CDR3 sequence: CASTPGETSGSGETQYF.

The rearrangement links TRBV7-9 to TRBJ2-7; TCRdb returns TRBD2, unconfirmable since there is no DNA. Looked up from germline, CDR1 is SEHNR and CDR2 is FQNEAQ (reference sequence). This CDR3 spans 19 amino acids. The CDR3 spells CASSPGGRLEAGAPYEQYF.

The V gene is TRBV10-3, the J gene TRBJ2-5; TCRdb lists TRBD2, though no DNA is available to test this call. The CDR3 spans 16 residues. Per the germline V gene, CDR1 is ENHRY and CDR2 is SYGVKD. The CDR3 spells CAISEILEEIGETQYF.

The chain employs TRBV5-6 and TRBJ2-1; checking the TCRdb D call of TRBD2 is not possible without DNA. CDR1 and CDR2 (germline): SGHDT, YYEEEE. The CDR3 contains 19 residues. CDR3 region: CASSLLGTSGTLSYNEQFF. Complete variable domain (other parts from reference TRBV5-6 and TRBJ2-1): DAGVTQSPTHLIKTRGQQVTLRCSPKSGHDTVSWYQQALGQGPQFIFQYYEEEERQRGNFPDRFSGHQFPNYSSELNVNALLLGDSALYLCASSLLGTSGTLSYNEQFFGPGTRLTVL.

The chain joins TRBV7-6 to TRBJ2-2; TCRdb calls TRBD1, which cannot be checked without DNA. CDR3 length equals 15 residues. The germline V gene encodes CDR1 SGHVS and CDR2 FNYEAQ. The CDR3 is CASSGGTLSTGELFF.

The chain couples TRBV9 to TRBJ2-5; no DNA is available, so the TRBD1 call from TCRdb remains unchecked. The CDR3 contains 17 residues. Germline-derived CDR1 and CDR2 are SGDLS and YYNGEE. This chain's CDR3 is CASSGPKGRTGLETQYF.

This chain joins TRBV20-1 and TRBJ2-3. Germline V gene data show CDR1 as DFQATT and CDR2 as SNEGSKA (reference sequence). This CDR3 region has 12 residues. The CDR3 sequence: CSGVPGIDTQYF.

The CDR3 sequence: CASSESAYEQYF. The rearrangement uses TRBV10-2 and TRBJ2-7. Germline-derived CDR1 and CDR2 are WSHSY and SAAADI. The CDR3 has 12 amino acids.

The chain has TRBV20-1 and TRBJ2-2; TCRdb outputs TRBD2, but without DNA this stays unchecked. This CDR3 has 15 residues. CDR1 and CDR2 from the germline V gene are DFQATT and SNEGSKA (reference sequence). This CDR3 is CSAGGTSGSPGELFF.

J is TRBJ2-7 and V is TRBV7-8; TCRdb picks TRBD1, but there is no DNA to check that call. This CDR3 is built from 15 residues. CDR1 SGHVS and CDR2 FQNEAQ come from the germline V gene. The CDR3 region is CASSPEGDWSYEQYF.

The V and J genes are TRBV9 and TRBJ2-7; TCRdb gives TRBD1 as the D gene, but with no DNA this cannot be confirmed. Per germline, CDR1 SGDLS and CDR2 YYNGEE. The CDR3 extends over 14 amino acids. CDR3 sequence reads: CASSVSGRGGEQYF. Full variable domain (remainder filled in from reference TRBV9 and TRBJ2-7): DSGVTQTPKHLITATGQRVTLRCSPRSGDLSVYWYQQSLDQGLQFLIQYYNGEERAKGNILERFSAQQFPDLHSELNLSSLELGDSALYFCASSVSGRGGEQYFGPGTRLTVT.

The rearrangement joins TRBV5-1 to TRBJ2-3. The CDR3 totals 12 residues. From germline, CDR1 is SGHRS and CDR2 YFSETQ. The CDR3 protein is CASSVSGKAQYF. The full variable domain, rest sourced from reference TRBV5-1 and TRBJ2-3, is KAGVTQTPRYLIKTRGQQVTLSCSPISGHRSVSWYQQTPGQGLQFLFEYFSETQRNKGNFPGRFSGRQFSNSRSEMNVSTLELGDSALYLCASSVSGKAQYFGPGTRLTVL.

This sequence joins TRBV11-2 and TRBJ2-3; TCRdb returns TRBD2, unconfirmable since there is no DNA. This CDR3 contains 19 residues. Germline values: CDR1 SGHAT, CDR2 FQNNGV. This chain's CDR3 is CASTDPRRLAGGGADTQYF.